The 26 T cell receptor beta chains below all came from one sample that was sequenced in a study of PD-1 blockade in classical Hodgkin lymphoma. Assay: immunoSEQ multiplex PCR; the TCRdb copy retains only in-frame clones and omits some. The table includes about 44,000 clones, 66% detected once. Time point indicated: cycle 4 day 1 (C4D1), after 6 weeks of nivolumab. Brentuximab vedotin exposure varied among the patients, all of whom had relapsed after autologous stem cell transplantation. The source material was peripheral blood mononuclear cells (PBMCs), sampled before the fourth cycle of nivolumab. These receptors originate from a human donor with classical Hodgkin lymphoma.

The V and J genes are TRBV30 and TRBJ1-2; D ambiguous. This CDR3 spans 13 amino acids. Germline V gene sequence: CDR1 GTSNPN, CDR2 SVGIG (reference sequence). With 0 bases removed from V and 1 base from J, the gap between germline ends came to 6 bases. Here the CDR3 DNA reads TGTGCCTGGAGTGTGGGCAGTAACTATGGCTACACCTTC. Translated, it gives CAWSVGSNYGYTF.

This clone has just one count. V gene TRBV6-5 combines with J gene TRBJ2-6; D not certain. The germline V gene has CDR1 MNHEY and CDR2 SVGAGI. V lost 6 bases and J 4 bases, leaving 13 bases between the germline ends. The CDR3 has 15 amino acids. The CDR3 nucleotides are TGTGCCAGCAGCCGTATGAGCTCCGGGGCCAACGTCCTGACTTTC. Its protein is CASSRMSSGANVLTF.

This clone was observed a handful of times. The rearrangement links TRBV10-2 to TRBJ2-1; 7 bases map to TRBD1. Germline assignment: CDR1 WSHSY and CDR2 SAAADI. The CDR3 has 15 amino acids. V shed 8 bases, J shed 2 bases, and the junction held 9 bases outside the gene matches. The CDR3 nucleotides read TGCGCCAGCGGGCATCTCGACAGGGCCTACAATGAGCAGTTCTTC. Translated: CASGHLDRAYNEQFF.

V and J are TRBV30 and TRBJ2-5; D is unresolved. V was clipped by 0 bases and J by 5 bases, with 13 bases between them. Germline V gene sequence: CDR1 GTSNPN, CDR2 SVGIG (reference sequence). The CDR3 runs to 14 residues. The CDR3 reads CAWSVPPIRETQYF. The CDR3 coding sequence is TGTGCCTGGAGTGTACCCCCTATCCGGGAGACCCAGTACTTC.

The DNA for the CDR3 is TGCGCCAGCAGCGCGGGACAGCTGTACAATGAGCAGTTCTTC. It codes for CASSAGQLYNEQFF. The rearrangement links TRBV5-1 to TRBJ2-7; TRBD1 is a possible D gene (7 bases). The better agreement between TRBJ2-1 and the DNA end casts doubt on the J call. Germline assignment: CDR1 SGHRS and CDR2 YFSETQ. The CDR3 runs 14 residues.

The chain combines TRBV5-6 with TRBJ1-5; D not resolved. This CDR3 region has 15 residues. With 0 bases removed from V and 7 bases from J, the gap between germline ends came to 14 bases. Germline-derived CDR1 and CDR2 are SGHDT and YYEEEE. The CDR3 DNA follows: TGTGCCAGCAGCTTGGGTCCGGGAATCAGGCAGCCCCAGCATTTT. It encodes CASSLGPGIRQPQHF. The whole variable domain, filled in from reference TRBV5-6 and TRBJ1-5, reads DAGVTQSPTHLIKTRGQQVTLRCSPKSGHDTVSWYQQALGQGPQFIFQYYEEEERQRGNFPDRFSGHQFPNYSSELNVNALLLGDSALYLCASSLGPGIRQPQHFGDGTRLSIL.

This chain joins TRBV5-1 and TRBJ2-1; TRBD2 agrees at 7 bases. V shed 0 bases and J 5 bases; nucleotides not matched to a gene: 14. The CDR3 has 18 amino acids. Germline CDR1 reads SGHRS; CDR2 reads YFSETQ. The CDR3 loop is CASSLAGMGREINNEQFF. For the CDR3, the DNA is TGCGCCAGCAGCTTGGCCGGGATGGGGCGGGAGATTAACAATGAGCAGTTCTTC.

CDR3 DNA sequence: TGTGCCAGCAGTGAATATGTCAATGAGCAGTTCTTC. It encodes CASSEYVNEQFF. J is TRBJ2-1 and V is TRBV6-1, with D uncertain. The CDR3 spans 12 residues. In germline, CDR1 is MNHNS, CDR2 SASEGT. Trimming left V 2 bases short and J 6 bases short, with 5 bases between.

The V gene is TRBV7-6, the J gene TRBJ2-1, with TRBD2 as a possible D gene (6 bases). From germline, CDR1 is SGHVS and CDR2 FNYEAQ. The CDR3 extends over 17 amino acids. The germline V and J ends were trimmed by 0 bases and 4 bases, with 16 bases remaining between them. The CDR3 sequence is CASSLAGGGLEYNEQFF. The CDR3 DNA sequence: TGTGCCAGCAGCTTAGCGGGGGGAGGACTCGAATACAATGAGCAGTTCTTC.

The chain links TRBV5-1 to TRBJ2-1; 12 nucleotides agree with TRBD2. This CDR3 contains 18 residues. V gave up 7 bases and J gave up 0 bases; unmatched junction bases: 11. Germline V lookup: CDR1 SGHRS, CDR2 YFSETQ. The CDR3 coding sequence is TGCGCCAGCCTCCCCGCTAGCGGGGGGGGGAGCTCCTACAATGAGCAGTTCTTC. This encodes CASLPASGGGSSYNEQFF.

The V call is TRBV28, the J call TRBJ2-7, with TRBD2 matching over 7 bases. V was pared by 2 bases and J by 4 bases, with 8 bases of the junction left unmatched. Germline values: CDR1 MDHEN, CDR2 SYDVKM. The length of the CDR3 is 15 residues. DNA of the CDR3: TGTGCCAGCAGTTTAGCGTGGGGGGGGAGGTACGAGCAGTACTTC. Residues: CASSLAWGGRYEQYF.

This chain uses TRBV7-2 with TRBJ2-7, with 15 positions matching TRBD2. With V trimmed by 5 bases and J by 4 bases, 3 bases remained unmatched. Germline assignment: CDR1 SGHTA and CDR2 FQGNSA. The CDR3 covers 15 residues. The CDR3 region is CASSRGLAGGYEQYF. The CDR3 DNA reads TGTGCCAGCAGCCGCGGACTAGCGGGAGGGTACGAGCAGTACTTC.

In its sample, this clone was seen once. The V call is TRBV7-9, the J call TRBJ2-4, with no clear D. CDR1 and CDR2 (germline): SEHNR, FQNEAQ (reference sequence). Deletions cut 6 bases from V and 5 bases from J, with 14 bases between. The CDR3 spans 14 residues. This CDR3 reads CASSRGRIQNIQYF. The CDR3 region has the DNA TGTGCCAGCAGTCGAGGCCGTATCCAAAACATTCAGTACTTC.

The chain couples TRBV21-1 to TRBJ1-1; TRBD1 is taken as the D call from the table, unchecked against the DNA. TRBV21-1 is a recognized pseudogene. The CDR3 length is 13 residues. CDR3 sequence: CASSDSMNTEAFF. The DNA for the CDR3 is TGTGCCAGCAGCGACAGCATGAACACTGAAGCTTTCTTT.

There are many counts of this clone. The chain is built from TRBV11-2 and TRBJ2-3, with D uncertain. Deletions cut 0 bases from V and 5 bases from J, with 3 bases between. The germline CDR1 and CDR2 sequences are SGHAT and FQNNGV. The CDR3 extends over 12 amino acids. The CDR3 DNA sequence: TGTGCCAGCAGCTTAGACGTAGATACGCAGTATTTT. It encodes CASSLDVDTQYF.

CDR3 nucleotides: TGTGCCAGCAGCCTGCAGGGTTGGGAGGAGACCCAGTACTTC. Its protein product is CASSLQGWEETQYF. J is TRBJ2-5 and V is TRBV7-3; the D gene could be TRBD1 or TRBD2 (5 bases each). From germline, CDR1 is SGHTA and CDR2 FQGTGA. This CDR3 is built from 14 residues. V lost 5 bases and J lost 5, with 15 bases in between.

The chain joins TRBV11-3 to TRBJ2-5; weak D call: TRBD2 (6 bases). The CDR3 consists of 13 residues. Trimming took 5 bases from V and 5 from J, leaving 12 bases between them. Germline CDR1 reads SGHNT; CDR2 reads YENEEA. CDR3 loop: CASSPGVRETQYF. In nucleotides, the CDR3 is TGTGCCAGCAGCCCGGGGGTCAGGGAGACCCAGTACTTC.

The chain recombines TRBV6-5 with TRBJ1-1; no reliable D call. The CDR3 spans 14 residues. V was clipped by 4 bases and J by 1 base, with 10 bases between them. CDR1 and CDR2 (germline): MNHEY, SVGAGI. The CDR3 DNA sequence: TGTGCCAGCAGTTTCCCGGGTGGGAACACTGAAGCTTTCTTT. The encoded protein is CASSFPGGNTEAFF.

A remark on this clone: The junction does not match germline at one end; this may be a read error. The V call is TRBV28, the J call TRBJ2-5; D is uncertain. The V gene's germline CDR1 is MDHEN and CDR2 SYDVKM. This CDR3 comprises 12 residues. The CDR3 loop reads CASCFLGETQYF. CDR3 DNA: TGTGCCAGCTGTTTCCTAGGGGAGACCCAGTACTTC.

V is TRBV5-8 and J is TRBJ2-1; D is tentatively TRBD1 or TRBD2 (7 bases each). This CDR3 spans 13 amino acids. Trimming took off 6 bases at V and 4 bases at J, with 11 bases between the two ends. Germline V gene sequence: CDR1 SGHTS, CDR2 YDEGEE. CDR3 in amino acids: CASTRGGYNEQFF. Here the CDR3 DNA reads TGTGCCAGCACCAGGGGGGGGTACAATGAGCAGTTCTTC. Full variable domain (outside the CDR3, taken from reference TRBV5-8 and TRBJ2-1): EAGVTQSPTHLIKTRGQQATLRCSPISGHTSVYWYQQALGLGLQFLLWYDEGEERNRGNFPPRFSGRQFPNYSSELNVNALELEDSALYLCASTRGGYNEQFFGPGTRLTVL.

The chain joins TRBV5-1 to TRBJ2-7; no clear D gene. CDR3 length: 13 residues. Trimming stripped 1 base from V and 0 bases from J, with 5 bases between. CDR1 SGHRS and CDR2 YFSETQ come from the germline V gene. The CDR3 spells CASSLPDSYEQYF. The CDR3 coding sequence is TGCGCCAGCAGCTTGCCGGACTCCTACGAGCAGTACTTC.

The chain couples TRBV5-4 to TRBJ2-3; 14 bases are shared with TRBD2. The CDR3 loop spans 17 amino acids. J lost 5 bases, V lost 3 bases, and 8 bases had no gene match. The germline gives CDR1 SGHNT, CDR2 YYREEE (reference sequence). The CDR3 DNA is TGTGCCAGCAGCTCCTCGACTAGCGGGAGGGCCATAGATACGCAGTATTTT. The encoded protein is CASSSSTSGRAIDTQYF.

CDR3 region: CASRTSGYTGELFF. CDR3 in DNA: TGTGCCAGCAGGACTAGCGGGTACACCGGGGAGCTGTTTTTT. The V gene is TRBV9, the J gene TRBJ2-2; TRBD2 agrees at 10 bases. Germline CDR1 is SGDLS and CDR2 is YYNGEE. V was pared by 5 bases and J by 3 bases, with 1 base of the junction left unmatched. This CDR3 spans 14 amino acids.

The V and J genes are TRBV10-1 and TRBJ2-1; no clear D. The CDR3 extends over 13 amino acids. V gave up 6 bases and J gave up 10 bases, with 16 bases separating them. The V gene's germline CDR1 is WNHNN and CDR2 SYGVQD (reference sequence). CDR3 DNA: TGCGCCAGCAGCCTCAATCGACGGGCAGAGCAGTTCTTC. As protein: CASSLNRRAEQFF.

The V and J genes are TRBV10-2 and TRBJ1-5; D is undetermined. CDR1 and CDR2 (germline): WSHSY, SAAADI. CDR3 length equals 14 residues. The V end lost 4 bases, the J end lost 3 bases, and 10 bases lay between the germline ends. This CDR3 reads CASSGRRFNQPQHF. DNA for the CDR3: TGCGCCAGCAGTGGTCGACGGTTCAATCAGCCCCAGCATTTT.

The chain employs TRBV6-5 and TRBJ2-7, with 7 bases matching TRBD2. The V gene end was trimmed by 7 bases and the J gene end by 1 base; junction bases not matched to a gene: 4. CDR3 size: 13 residues. Germline CDR1 and CDR2: MNHEY and SVGAGI. Here the CDR3 DNA reads TGTGCCAGCACCCCGGGACTATCCTACGAGCAGTACTTC. It specifies CASTPGLSYEQYF.